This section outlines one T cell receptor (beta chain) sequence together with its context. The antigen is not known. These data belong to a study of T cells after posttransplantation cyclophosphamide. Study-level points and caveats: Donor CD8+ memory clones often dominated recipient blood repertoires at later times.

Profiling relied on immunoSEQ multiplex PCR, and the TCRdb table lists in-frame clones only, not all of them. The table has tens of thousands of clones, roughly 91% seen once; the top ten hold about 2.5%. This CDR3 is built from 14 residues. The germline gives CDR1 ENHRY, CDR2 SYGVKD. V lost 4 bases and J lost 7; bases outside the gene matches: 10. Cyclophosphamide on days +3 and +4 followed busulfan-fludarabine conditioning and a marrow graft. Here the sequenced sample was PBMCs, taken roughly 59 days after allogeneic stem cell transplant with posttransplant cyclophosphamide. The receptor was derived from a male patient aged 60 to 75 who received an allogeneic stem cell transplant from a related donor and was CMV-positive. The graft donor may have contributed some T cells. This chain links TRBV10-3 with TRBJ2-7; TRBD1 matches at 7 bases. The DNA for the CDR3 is TGTGCCATCAGTGGAGGGGACAGCTCTCGGGAGCAGTACGTC. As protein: CAISGGDSSREQYV.